The 12 T cell receptor beta chains presented below share a single source sample, sequenced in a study of cytomegalovirus exposure and HLA in healthy donors. Clones were read by immunoSEQ multiplex PCR, and TCRdb kept only the in-frame ones, dropping some. The sample has about 88,000 clones; approximately 84% are singletons. The sequenced sample was PBMCs. All receptors come from a woman between 18 and 30 years old in good health and CMV-seropositive.

This chain uses TRBV6-5 with TRBJ1-4; 7 bases align to TRBD1. V dropped 4 bases and J dropped 4; count of bases not matched to a gene: 6. The CDR3 runs 15 residues. Germline V lookup: CDR1 MNHEY, CDR2 SVGAGI. The CDR3 DNA reads as TGTGCCAGCAGTTCCGGACAGGAGGATAATGAAAAACTGTTTTTT. This gives the protein CASSSGQEDNEKLFF.

The chain joins TRBV2 to TRBJ1-1; the match to TRBD1 covers 8 bases. The CDR3 is made up of 14 amino acids. Germline loops: CDR1 SNHLY, CDR2 FYNNEI. With 10 bases clipped from V and 4 bases from J, the junction kept 11 bases outside the gene matches. The CDR3 here is CATQDRGASTEAFF. In DNA, the CDR3 is TGTGCCACCCAAGACAGGGGTGCGAGCACTGAAGCTTTCTTT.

J is TRBJ2-1 and V is TRBV5-4, with D possibly TRBD1 on 6 matching bases. This CDR3 is 16 amino acids long. CDR1 is SGHNT and CDR2 is YYREEE in the germline V gene (reference sequence). The V end lost 4 bases, the J end lost 0 bases, and 14 bases lay between the germline ends. The CDR3: CASSQGQSVSYNEQFF. The CDR3 nucleotides are TGTGCCAGCAGCCAAGGACAGTCCGTCTCCTACAATGAGCAGTTCTTC.

V gene TRBV4-2 combines with J gene TRBJ1-5; D unresolved. Germline CDR1 reads LGHNA; CDR2 reads YNFKEQ. The CDR3 contains 13 residues. The ends were cut back, 0 bases at V and 7 bases at J, with 7 bases in the middle. The CDR3 sequence is CASSQDRWQPQHF. In nucleotides, the CDR3 is TGTGCCAGCAGCCAAGATAGATGGCAGCCCCAGCATTTT.

The gene calls are TRBV11-2 and TRBJ2-7; TRBD1 matches at 7 bases. V shed 1 base and J 1 base; nucleotides not matched to a gene: 4. Germline V gene data show CDR1 as SGHAT and CDR2 as FQNNGV. CDR3 length: 15 residues. As DNA, the CDR3 is TGTGCCAGCAGCTTAGCCCAGGGGGAGTCCTACGAGCAGTACTTC. Its translation is CASSLAQGESYEQYF.

The V call is TRBV7-2, the J call TRBJ1-1; D is unclear. Germline CDR1 and CDR2: SGHTA and FQGNSA. There are 15 residues in the CDR3. V was shortened by 1 base and J by 0 bases, with 9 bases between the two germline ends. The CDR3 region has the DNA TGTGCCAGCAGCTTAGTGGCCATCATGAACACTGAAGCTTTCTTT. This sequence encodes CASSLVAIMNTEAFF.

This clone was recorded a few times. The V and J genes are TRBV5-6 and TRBJ1-5; TRBD1 matches 9 bases. The V and J ends lost 4 bases and 1 base, in that order; junction bases with no gene match: 6. CDR1 is SGHDT and CDR2 is YYEEEE in the germline V gene. This CDR3 is built from 16 residues. CDR3 region: CASSAQGARSNQPQHF. Written as DNA, the CDR3 is TGTGCCAGCAGCGCACAGGGGGCGCGGAGCAATCAGCCCCAGCATTTT.

This clone was seen a few times. Because the CDR3's place on the DNA is in doubt, the DNA is left out and the CDR3 is given as listed by TCRdb. The chain uses TRBV28 and TRBJ1-1. The CDR3 contains 19 residues when both ends are counted. The germline gives CDR1 MDHEN, CDR2 SYDVKM. The CDR3 here is CASSFGAGRWGGEVYVAFF.

This clone has more than one count but fewer than ten. The chain employs TRBV28 and TRBJ1-5; the D gene is possibly TRBD1 (6 bases). Looked up from germline, CDR1 is MDHEN and CDR2 is SYDVKM. V was cut by 6 bases and J by 1 base, with 10 bases left in between. The CDR3 spans 14 residues. Written as DNA, the CDR3 is TGTGCCAGCAGCGACCAGGGGAGCAATCAGCCCCAGCATTTT. It encodes CASSDQGSNQPQHF.

CDR3 DNA: TGCGCCAGCAGGAGGGCTTCGGGGGAAAAACTGTTTTTT. This encodes CASRRASGEKLFF. This chain connects TRBV4-1 to TRBJ1-4, with D unresolved. CDR3 length: 13 residues. V was cut by 6 bases and J by 8 bases, with 13 bases left in between. Germline V gene sequence: CDR1 MGHRA, CDR2 YSYEKL.

This clone showed up just once. This chain links TRBV5-1 with TRBJ2-3; 12 bases are a match to TRBD2. The length of the CDR3 is 16 residues. Unmatched junction bases numbered 3, after V lost 0 bases and J lost 4 bases. CDR1 and CDR2 (germline): SGHRS, YFSETQ. In DNA, the CDR3 is TGCGCCAGCAGCTTGGTCGCTAGCGGGGGGGCAGATACGCAGTATTTT. This sequence encodes CASSLVASGGADTQYF.

Written as DNA, the CDR3 is TGTGCCAGCAGCTTACATGCAGGGGCTGGAAACACCATATATTTT. It codes for CASSLHAGAGNTIYF. The chain recombines TRBV7-8 with TRBJ1-3; TRBD1 might be the D (6 bases). The CDR3 extends over 15 amino acids. Germline CDR1 is SGHVS and CDR2 is FQNEAQ. V was trimmed by 2 bases and J by 2 bases, leaving 10 bases between them.